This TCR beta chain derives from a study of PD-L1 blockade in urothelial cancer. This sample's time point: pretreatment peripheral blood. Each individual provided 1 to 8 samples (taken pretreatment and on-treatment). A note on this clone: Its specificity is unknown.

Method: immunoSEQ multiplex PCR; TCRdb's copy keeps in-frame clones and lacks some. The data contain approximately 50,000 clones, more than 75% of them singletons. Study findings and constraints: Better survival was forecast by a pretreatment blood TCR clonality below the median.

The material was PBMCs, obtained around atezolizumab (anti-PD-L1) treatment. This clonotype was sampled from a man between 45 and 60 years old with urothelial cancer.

CDR3 in amino acids: CSIQGDKPYEQYF. The CDR3 nucleotides read TGCAGCATACAGGGAGACAAACCCTACGAGCAGTACTTC. The chain is built from TRBV29-1 and TRBJ2-7; maybe TRBD1 (6 bases). Germline CDR1 is SQVTM and CDR2 is ANQGSEA. V was trimmed by 8 bases and J by 2 bases, leaving 16 bases between them. The CDR3 has 13 residues.